This paragraph covers one T cell receptor beta chain sequence. Naive CD8 cells were CD45RO-negative, positively selected for CCR7, excluding terminally differentiated effector memory CD45RA+ cells. This sample is drawn from a study of shared clonotypes between healthy human individuals. Libraries were prepared by immunoSEQ multiplex PCR; TCRdb keeps only in-frame clonotypes and omits some of them. The table has about 680,000 clones, 92% seen once. From germline, CDR1 is PRHDT and CDR2 FYEKMQ (reference sequence). V shed 1 base and J shed 8 bases, with 7 bases lying between them. The CDR3 is made up of 12 amino acids.

The sequence derives from a man between 25 and 39 years old in good health. Sequenced: naive CD8+ T cells sorted from blood. The chain carries TRBV13 and TRBJ2-3; D remains ambiguous. This CDR3 reads CASSLEGGTQYF. The CDR3 DNA sequence: TGTGCCAGCAGCTTAGAGGGTGGTACGCAGTATTTT.